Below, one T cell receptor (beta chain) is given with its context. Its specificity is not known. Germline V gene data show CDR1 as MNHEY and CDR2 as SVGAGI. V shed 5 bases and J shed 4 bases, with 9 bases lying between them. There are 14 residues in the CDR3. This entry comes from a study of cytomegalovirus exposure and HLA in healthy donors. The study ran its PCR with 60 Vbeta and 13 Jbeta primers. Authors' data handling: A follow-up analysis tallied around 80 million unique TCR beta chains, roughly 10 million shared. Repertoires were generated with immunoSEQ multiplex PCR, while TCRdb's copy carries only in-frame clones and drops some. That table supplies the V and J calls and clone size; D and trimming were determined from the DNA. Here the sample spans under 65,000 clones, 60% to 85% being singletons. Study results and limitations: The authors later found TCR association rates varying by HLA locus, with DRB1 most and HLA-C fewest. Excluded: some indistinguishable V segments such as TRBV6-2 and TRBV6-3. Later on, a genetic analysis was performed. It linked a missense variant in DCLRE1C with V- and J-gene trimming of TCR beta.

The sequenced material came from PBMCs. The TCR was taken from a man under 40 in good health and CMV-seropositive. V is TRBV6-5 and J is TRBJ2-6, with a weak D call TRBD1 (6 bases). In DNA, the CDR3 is TGTGCCAGCAGTACAGGGTCCGGGGCCAACGTCCTGACTTTC. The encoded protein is CASSTGSGANVLTF.